Each of the 15 T cell receptor beta chains below was sequenced from the same sample in a study of cytomegalovirus exposure and HLA in healthy donors. Data came from immunoSEQ multiplex PCR; TCRdb stores just in-frame clones and leaves some out. The sample shows more than 85,000 clones, around 87% of them seen only once. The sample taken for sequencing was PBMCs. These receptor sequences come from a woman aged 25-40 years in good health and CMV-seropositive.

V usage is TRBV19 and J usage is TRBJ1-1, with 7 bases that match TRBD1. The CDR3 loop spans 13 amino acids. V dropped 8 bases and J dropped 8; count of bases not matched to a gene: 11. Germline V gene data show CDR1 as LNHDA and CDR2 as SQIVND (reference sequence). The CDR3 region is CASAIRDSSEAFF. The CDR3 region has the DNA TGTGCCAGTGCAATCCGGGACAGCTCAGAAGCTTTCTTT.

CDR3 DNA sequence: TGTGCCAGCAGTGACACAGGGGGTGAAGCTTTCTTT. Translated: CASSDTGGEAFF. J is TRBJ1-1 and V is TRBV6-1; TRBD1 aligns across 8 bases. Germline CDR1 reads MNHNS; CDR2 reads SASEGT. V lost 3 bases and J lost 7; bases outside the gene matches: 1. This CDR3 comprises 12 residues.

The V and J genes are TRBV9 and TRBJ1-3; maybe TRBD1 (5 bases). Germline V gives CDR1 SGDLS, CDR2 YYNGEE. The CDR3 covers 16 residues. V was trimmed by 0 bases and J by 1 base, leaving 11 bases between them. The CDR3 bases are TGTGCCAGCAGCGTAGGGCCAGGGCTATCTGGAAACACCATATATTTT. This codes for CASSVGPGLSGNTIYF.

The rearrangement links TRBV12-5 to TRBJ2-1; a possible D gene is TRBD2 (7 bases). This CDR3 has 19 amino acids. The germline V and J ends were trimmed by 1 base and 6 bases, with 25 bases remaining between them. Germline-derived CDR1 and CDR2 are LGHNT and FRNRAP. The CDR3 reads CASGLAPSVGGPFANEQFF. The CDR3 region has the DNA TGTGCTAGTGGTTTGGCTCCCTCGGTGGGGGGGCCGTTCGCCAATGAGCAGTTCTTC.

V gene TRBV27 combines with J gene TRBJ2-1; 12 nucleotides match TRBD2. Looked up from germline, CDR1 is MNHEY and CDR2 is SMNVEV (reference sequence). CDR3 length: 15 residues. Losses at the gene ends were 3 bases for V and 5 bases for J; bases not matched to a gene: 2. The CDR3 DNA reads TGTGCCAGCAGTTTCGGACTAGCGGGACACAATGAGCAGTTCTTC. Encoded protein: CASSFGLAGHNEQFF.

The CDR3 DNA sequence: TGCGCCAGCAGCCCCGGGACTAGCGGGACTAGGGAGCAGTACTTC. Translating gives CASSPGTSGTREQYF. The chain uses TRBV5-1 and TRBJ2-7; 13 positions agree with TRBD2. V was clipped by 4 bases and J by 7 bases; unmatched bases: 8. In germline, CDR1 is SGHRS, CDR2 YFSETQ. The CDR3 runs to 15 residues.

The chain couples TRBV4-2 to TRBJ2-1; the D gene is possibly TRBD1 (6 bases). The CDR3 is 13 residues long. Trimming cost V 0 bases and J 7 bases, with 7 bases left between them. Germline V gene sequence: CDR1 LGHNA, CDR2 YNFKEQ. CDR3 sequence: CASSQERGNEQFF. In nucleotides, the CDR3 is TGTGCCAGCAGCCAAGAGAGGGGGAATGAGCAGTTCTTC.

This chain uses TRBV29-1 with TRBJ2-1; a possible D gene is TRBD2 (6 bases). The V end lost 1 base, the J end lost 4 bases, and 17 bases lay between the germline ends. This CDR3 is built from 16 residues. Germline V gene lookup returns CDR1 SQVTM and CDR2 ANQGSEA. The CDR3 loop is CSVEGGGLLVYNEQFF. CDR3 DNA sequence: TGCAGCGTTGAAGGTGGGGGGTTACTAGTTTACAATGAGCAGTTCTTC.

The CDR3 spells CSAGLPSSYNEQFF. The CDR3 DNA follows: TGCAGCGCCGGACTACCAAGCTCCTACAATGAGCAGTTCTTC. The J gene is TRBJ2-1, the V gene TRBV29-1; maybe TRBD2 (6 bases). Germline V lookup: CDR1 SQVTM, CDR2 ANQGSEA. Between the trimmed V and J ends, which lost 7 bases and 0 bases, there was a span of 13 bases. This CDR3 spans 14 amino acids.

The CDR3 DNA sequence: TGCGCCAGCAGCCAAGATGGCAGGGTCCACGAGCAGTACTTC. It specifies CASSQDGRVHEQYF. The chain links TRBV4-3 to TRBJ2-7, with D possibly being TRBD1 (5 bases). Per germline, CDR1 LGHNA and CDR2 YSLEER. Between the trimmed V and J ends, which lost 0 bases and 5 bases, there was a span of 11 bases. This CDR3 spans 14 amino acids.

This chain links TRBV9 with TRBJ1-2, with 8 nucleotides matching TRBD1. Germline V gene data show CDR1 as SGDLS and CDR2 as YYNGEE. The J segment lost 4 bases and the V segment lost 3 bases, leaving 11 bases of the junction unmatched. The CDR3 extends over 16 amino acids. CDR3 in DNA: TGTGCCAGCAGCGCTGCCGGGACAGGCTACGTCTATGGCTACACCTTC. Translated, it gives CASSAAGTGYVYGYTF.

The chain employs TRBV7-2 and TRBJ2-5, with D perhaps TRBD1 (5 bases). The CDR3 contains 16 residues. CDR1 and CDR2 from the germline V gene are SGHTA and FQGNSA. Trimming took 5 bases from V and 1 from J, leaving 17 bases between them. CDR3 sequence (DNA): TGTGCCAGCAGCCCCCTTCGGGCAGGGTCCCAAGAGACCCAGTACTTC. Amino acid sequence: CASSPLRAGSQETQYF.

The chain links TRBV4-2 to TRBJ1-2, with D unresolved. The CDR3 loop spans 13 amino acids. The germline gives CDR1 LGHNA, CDR2 YNFKEQ. Trimming removed 0 bases at V and 3 bases at J, with 5 bases between. Written as DNA, the CDR3 is TGTGCCAGCAGCCAAGAGTATGACTATGGCTACACCTTC. Encoded protein: CASSQEYDYGYTF.

This chain connects TRBV5-4 to TRBJ1-1, with 11 bases fitting TRBD1. Germline-derived CDR1 and CDR2 are SGHNT and YYREEE (reference sequence). The CDR3 contains 17 residues. J was trimmed by 1 base and V by 0 bases; bases with no gene match: 5. The chain's CDR3 is CASSLGTGGVWNTEAFF. In DNA, the CDR3 is TGTGCCAGCAGCTTGGGGACAGGGGGCGTTTGGAACACTGAAGCTTTCTTT.

This clone was seen a few times. The genes are TRBV10-1 and TRBJ2-7; TRBD1 matches 7 bases. The V gene's germline CDR1 is WNHNN and CDR2 SYGVQD (reference sequence). Trimming cost V 3 bases and J 4 bases; bases outside gene matches: 18. The CDR3 has 18 amino acids. CDR3 region: CASSDARRGSGGLYEQYF. In nucleotides, the CDR3 is TGCGCCAGCAGTGACGCTCGCAGGGGGTCCGGCGGGCTATACGAGCAGTACTTC.